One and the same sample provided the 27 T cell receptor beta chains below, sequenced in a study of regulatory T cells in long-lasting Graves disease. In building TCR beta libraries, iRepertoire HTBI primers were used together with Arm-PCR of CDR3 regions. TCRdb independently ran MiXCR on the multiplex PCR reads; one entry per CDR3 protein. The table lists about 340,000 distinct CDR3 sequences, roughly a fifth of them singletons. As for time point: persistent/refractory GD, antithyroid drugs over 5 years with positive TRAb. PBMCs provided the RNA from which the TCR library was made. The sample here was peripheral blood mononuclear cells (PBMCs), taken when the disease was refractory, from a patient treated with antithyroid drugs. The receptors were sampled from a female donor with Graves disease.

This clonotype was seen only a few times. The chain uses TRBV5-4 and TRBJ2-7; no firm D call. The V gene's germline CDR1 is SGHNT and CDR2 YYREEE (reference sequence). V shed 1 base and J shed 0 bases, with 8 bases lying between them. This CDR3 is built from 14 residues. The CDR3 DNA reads TGTGCCAGCAGCTTGAAGGTATCCTCCTACGAGCAGTACTTC. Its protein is CASSLKVSSYEQYF.

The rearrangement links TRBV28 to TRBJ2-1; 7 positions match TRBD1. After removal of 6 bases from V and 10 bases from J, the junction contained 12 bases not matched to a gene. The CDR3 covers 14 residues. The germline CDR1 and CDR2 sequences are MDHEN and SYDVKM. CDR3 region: CASRGRGTLREQFF. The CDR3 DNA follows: TGTGCCAGCAGGGGCAGGGGGACGTTACGGGAGCAGTTCTTC.

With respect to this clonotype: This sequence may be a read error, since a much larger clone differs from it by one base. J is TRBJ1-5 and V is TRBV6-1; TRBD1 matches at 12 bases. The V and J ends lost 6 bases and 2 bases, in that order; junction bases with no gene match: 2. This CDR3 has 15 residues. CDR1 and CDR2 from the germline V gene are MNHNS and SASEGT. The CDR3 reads CASRGDRGRNQPQHF. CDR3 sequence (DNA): TGTGCCAGCAGAGGGGACAGGGGGCGCAATCAGCCCCAGCATTTT.

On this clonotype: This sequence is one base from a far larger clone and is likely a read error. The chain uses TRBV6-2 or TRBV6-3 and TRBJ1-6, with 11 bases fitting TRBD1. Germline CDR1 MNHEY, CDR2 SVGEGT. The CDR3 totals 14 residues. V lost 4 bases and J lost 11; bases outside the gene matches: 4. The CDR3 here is CASSLGQGGPPLHF. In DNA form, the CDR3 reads TGTGCCAGCAGTTTGGGACAGGGGGGTCCACCCCTCCACTTT.

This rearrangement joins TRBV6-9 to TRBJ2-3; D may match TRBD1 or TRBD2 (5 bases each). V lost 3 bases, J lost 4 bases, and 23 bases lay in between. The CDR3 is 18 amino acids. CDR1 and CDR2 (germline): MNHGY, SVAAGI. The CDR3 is CASSYLPAGTLLPDTQYF. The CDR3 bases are TGTGCCAGCAGTTACCTACCGGCAGGGACCCTTCTGCCAGATACGCAGTATTTT.

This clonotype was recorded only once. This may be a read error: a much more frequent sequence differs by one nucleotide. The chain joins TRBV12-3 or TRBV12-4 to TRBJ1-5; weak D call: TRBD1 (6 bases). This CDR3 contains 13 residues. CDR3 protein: CSSSLSRGQPQHF. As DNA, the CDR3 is TGTTCCAGCAGTTTATCCAGGGGTCAGCCCCAGCATTTT.

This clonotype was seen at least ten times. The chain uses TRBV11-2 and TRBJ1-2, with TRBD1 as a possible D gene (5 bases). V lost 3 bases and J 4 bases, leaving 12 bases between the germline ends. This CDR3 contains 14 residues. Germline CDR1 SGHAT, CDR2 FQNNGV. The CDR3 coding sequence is TGTGCCAGCAGCTTTGTGGGGCTCGGCTATGGCTACACCTTC. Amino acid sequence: CASSFVGLGYGYTF.

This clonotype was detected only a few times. CDR3 region: CASTLRQGNQPQHF. The CDR3 bases are TGTGCCAGCACTCTCCGACAGGGGAATCAGCCCCAGCATTTT. The V gene is TRBV2, the J gene TRBJ1-5; TRBD1 agrees at 8 bases. Per germline, CDR1 SNHLY and CDR2 FYNNEI. This CDR3 has 14 amino acids. Trimming at V came to 7 bases and at J to 4 bases, leaving 6 bases not matched to a gene.

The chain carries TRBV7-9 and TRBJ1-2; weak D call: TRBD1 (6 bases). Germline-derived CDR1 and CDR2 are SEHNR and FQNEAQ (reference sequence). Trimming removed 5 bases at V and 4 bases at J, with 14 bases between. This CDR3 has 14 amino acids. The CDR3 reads CASSHPGGGYGYTF. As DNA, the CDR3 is TGTGCCAGCAGCCATCCCGGGGGCGGCTATGGCTACACCTTC.

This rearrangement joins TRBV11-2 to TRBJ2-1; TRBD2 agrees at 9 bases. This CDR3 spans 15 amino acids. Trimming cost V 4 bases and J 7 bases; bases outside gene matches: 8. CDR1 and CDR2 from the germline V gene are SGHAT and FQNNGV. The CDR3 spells CASSSGTSLVNEQFF. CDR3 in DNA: TGTGCCAGCAGCTCCGGGACTAGCTTAGTGAATGAGCAGTTCTTC.

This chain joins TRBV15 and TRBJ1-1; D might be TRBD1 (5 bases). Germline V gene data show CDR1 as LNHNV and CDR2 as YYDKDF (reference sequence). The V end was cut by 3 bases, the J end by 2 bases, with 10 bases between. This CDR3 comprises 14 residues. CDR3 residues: CATSRDTLNTEAFF. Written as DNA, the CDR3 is TGTGCCACCAGCAGGGACACACTCAACACTGAAGCTTTCTTT.

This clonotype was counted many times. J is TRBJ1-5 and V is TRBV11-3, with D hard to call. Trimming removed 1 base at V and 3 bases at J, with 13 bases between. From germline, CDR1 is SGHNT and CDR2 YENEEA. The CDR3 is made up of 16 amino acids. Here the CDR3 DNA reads TGTGCCAGCAGCTTAGTGGGGATATCCAACAATCAGCCCCAGCATTTT. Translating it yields CASSLVGISNNQPQHF.

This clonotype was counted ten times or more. This chain's CDR3 is CASSLSGTQNLLRRFYTF. As DNA, the CDR3 is TGTGCCAGCAGTTTGTCTGGGACGCAGAACCTTCTCAGGCGTTTTTACACCTTC. The rearrangement joins TRBV28 to TRBJ1-2; a possible D gene is TRBD1 (5 bases). The CDR3 has 18 amino acids. The germline V and J ends were trimmed by 3 bases and 11 bases, with 31 bases remaining between them. Germline V gives CDR1 MDHEN, CDR2 SYDVKM.

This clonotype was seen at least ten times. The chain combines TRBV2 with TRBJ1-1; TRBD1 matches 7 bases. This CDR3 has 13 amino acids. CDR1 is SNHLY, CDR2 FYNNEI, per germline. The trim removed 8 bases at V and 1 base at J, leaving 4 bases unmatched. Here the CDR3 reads CASVRGENTEAFF. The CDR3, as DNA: TGTGCCAGCGTCAGGGGGGAGAACACTGAAGCTTTCTTT.

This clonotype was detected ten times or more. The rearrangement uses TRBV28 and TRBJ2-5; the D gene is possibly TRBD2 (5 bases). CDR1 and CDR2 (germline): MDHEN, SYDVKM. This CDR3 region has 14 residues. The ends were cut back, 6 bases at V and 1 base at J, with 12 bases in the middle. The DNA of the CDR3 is TGTGCCAGCAGCCCCGGGATCTTCCAAGAGACCCAGTACTTC. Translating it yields CASSPGIFQETQYF.

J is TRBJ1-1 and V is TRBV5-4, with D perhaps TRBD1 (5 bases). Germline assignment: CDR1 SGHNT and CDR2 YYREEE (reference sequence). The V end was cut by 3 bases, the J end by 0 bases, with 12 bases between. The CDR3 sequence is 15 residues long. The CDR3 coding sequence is TGTGCCAGCAGCTCCTGGGGGGACCTGAACACTGAAGCTTTCTTT. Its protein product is CASSSWGDLNTEAFF.

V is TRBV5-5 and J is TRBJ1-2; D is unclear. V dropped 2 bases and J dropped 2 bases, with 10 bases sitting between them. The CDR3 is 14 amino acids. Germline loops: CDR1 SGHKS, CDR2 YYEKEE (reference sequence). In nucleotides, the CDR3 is TGTGCCAGCAGCTTAACGGCCAGGAACTATGGCTACACCTTC. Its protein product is CASSLTARNYGYTF.

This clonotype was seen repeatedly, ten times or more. Written as DNA, the CDR3 is TGTGCCACCAGTGATCCCAGGACGGTCTATGGCTACACCTTC. Translating gives CATSDPRTVYGYTF. The chain uses TRBV24-1 and TRBJ1-2; D call uncertain. The CDR3 sequence is 14 residues long. Germline CDR1 reads KGHDR; CDR2 reads SFDVKD. The V and J ends lost 3 bases and 4 bases respectively, with 11 bases between them.

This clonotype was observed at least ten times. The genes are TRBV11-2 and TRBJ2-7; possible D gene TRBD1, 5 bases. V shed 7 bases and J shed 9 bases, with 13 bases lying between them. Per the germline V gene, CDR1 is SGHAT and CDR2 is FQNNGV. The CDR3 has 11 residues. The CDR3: CASTRSRGQYF. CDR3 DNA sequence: TGTGCCAGCACCAGAAGTAGGGGGCAGTACTTC.

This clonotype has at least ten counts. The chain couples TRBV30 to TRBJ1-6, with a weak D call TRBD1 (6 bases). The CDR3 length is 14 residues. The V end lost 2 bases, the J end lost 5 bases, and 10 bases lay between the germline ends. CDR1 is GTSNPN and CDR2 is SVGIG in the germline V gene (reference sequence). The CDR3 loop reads CAWSTTGHNSPLHF. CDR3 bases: TGTGCCTGGAGTACGACAGGTCATAATTCACCCCTCCACTTT.

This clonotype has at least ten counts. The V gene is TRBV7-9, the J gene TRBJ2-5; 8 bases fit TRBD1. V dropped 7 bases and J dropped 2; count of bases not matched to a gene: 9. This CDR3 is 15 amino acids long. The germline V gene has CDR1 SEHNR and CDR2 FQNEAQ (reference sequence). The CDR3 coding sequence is TGTGCCAGCAACAACCTAGGGACAGGTCAAGAGACCCAGTACTTC. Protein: CASNNLGTGQETQYF.

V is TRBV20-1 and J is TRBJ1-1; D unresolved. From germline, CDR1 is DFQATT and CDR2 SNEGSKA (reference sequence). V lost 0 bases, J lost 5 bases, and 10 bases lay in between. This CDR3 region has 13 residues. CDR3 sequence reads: CSARDFSQTEAFF. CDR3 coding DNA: TGCAGTGCTAGAGATTTTTCCCAAACTGAAGCTTTCTTT.

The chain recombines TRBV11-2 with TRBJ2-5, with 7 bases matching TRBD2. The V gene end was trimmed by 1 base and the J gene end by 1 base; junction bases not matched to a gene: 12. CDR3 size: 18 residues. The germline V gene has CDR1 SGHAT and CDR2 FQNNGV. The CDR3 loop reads CASSLGKLATTRQETQYF. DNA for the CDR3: TGTGCCAGCAGCTTAGGGAAACTAGCGACTACTCGCCAAGAGACCCAGTACTTC.

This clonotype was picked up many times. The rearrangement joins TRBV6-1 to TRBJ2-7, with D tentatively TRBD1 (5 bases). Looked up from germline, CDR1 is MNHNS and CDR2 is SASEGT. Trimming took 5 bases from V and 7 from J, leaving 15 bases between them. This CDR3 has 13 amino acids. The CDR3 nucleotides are TGTGCCAGCAGTAAACCAGGGAACTGGGAGCAGTACTTC. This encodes CASSKPGNWEQYF.

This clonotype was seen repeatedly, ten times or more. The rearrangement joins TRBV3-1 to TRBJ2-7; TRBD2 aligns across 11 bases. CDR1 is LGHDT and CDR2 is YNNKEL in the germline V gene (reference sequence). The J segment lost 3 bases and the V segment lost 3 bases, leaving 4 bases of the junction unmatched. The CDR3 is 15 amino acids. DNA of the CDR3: TGTGCCAGCAGCCAGGTACTAGCGGGAGACTACGAGCAGTACTTC. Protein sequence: CASSQVLAGDYEQYF.

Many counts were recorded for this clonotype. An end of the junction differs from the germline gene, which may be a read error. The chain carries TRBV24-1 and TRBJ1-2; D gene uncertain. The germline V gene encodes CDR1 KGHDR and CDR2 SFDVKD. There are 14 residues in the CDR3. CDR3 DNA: TGTGCCACCAGTGATTTGAAGTCCGACTACGGCTACACCTTC. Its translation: CATSDLKSDYGYTF.

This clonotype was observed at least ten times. CDR3 sequence reads: CASSWTSGGAGEQYF. CDR3 nucleotides: TGTGCCAGCAGCTGGACTAGCGGGGGGGCTGGTGAGCAGTACTTC. The rearrangement links TRBV7-2 to TRBJ2-7; 15 nucleotides align to TRBD2. The CDR3 length is 15 residues. Trimming at V came to 4 bases and at J to 7 bases, leaving 5 bases not matched to a gene. Germline V gives CDR1 SGHTA, CDR2 FQGNSA.